This entry lists 32 T cell receptor beta chains sequenced from one sample in a study of blood T cell repertoires in COVID-19 (dated by TCRdb to the early 2020s). The library was built by means of the immunoSEQ multiplex PCR assay. The table was pulled from immuneACCESS by TCRdb, which kept in-frame rearrangements only. Such tables lose some clones; where checked, under half of the loss comes from unresolved V genes, and the rest has no known cause. A total of under 250,000 clones appear in this sample, approximately 90% of them only once. The ten biggest clones cover 2% to 3% of the sample. The specimen was PBMCs or T cells enriched from blood (not recorded which). The receptors here all came from a woman in her thirties with acute COVID-19.

The J gene is TRBJ2-1, the V gene TRBV24-1, with 8 bases aligning to TRBD1. The length of the CDR3 is 13 residues. Germline assignment: CDR1 KGHDR and CDR2 SFDVKD. Trimming removed 0 bases from V and 11 bases from J; junction bases left unmatched: 2. CDR3 residues: CATSDLGQGKQFF. The CDR3 DNA follows: TGTGCCACCAGTGATTTGGGACAGGGAAAGCAGTTCTTC.

The chain links TRBV6-2 or TRBV6-3 to TRBJ2-7; TRBD2 aligns across 8 bases. Trimming took 3 bases from V and 3 from J; bases not matched to a gene: 10. The germline CDR1 and CDR2 sequences are MNHEY and SVGEGT. The CDR3 loop spans 16 amino acids. The CDR3 DNA is TGTGCCAGCAGTTATCCGCCGGGACTAGGTATCTACGAGCAGTACTTC. Translating gives CASSYPPGLGIYEQYF.

This clone appeared a single time. This sequence joins TRBV2 and TRBJ2-1, with 8 bases identical to TRBD2. Germline CDR1 is SNHLY and CDR2 is FYNNEI. The CDR3 is 15 residues long. With 5 bases clipped from V and 7 bases from J, the junction kept 10 bases outside the gene matches. CDR3 nucleotide sequence: TGTGCCAGCAGTCCCGGACTAGCTGGTAGGAATGAGCAGTTCTTC. Translated, it gives CASSPGLAGRNEQFF.

The V gene is TRBV19, the J gene TRBJ1-6; D unresolved. This CDR3 spans 13 amino acids. V was pared by 1 base and J by 8 bases, with 6 bases between. Germline loops: CDR1 LNHDA, CDR2 SQIVND (reference sequence). DNA of the CDR3: TGTGCCAGTAGTATAGTGGCGGATTCACCCCTCCACTTT. Amino acid sequence: CASSIVADSPLHF.

The chain combines TRBV6-5 with TRBJ1-1; D gene uncertain. Germline CDR1 reads MNHEY; CDR2 reads SVGAGI. The CDR3 contains 12 residues. The V and J ends lost 7 bases and 1 base respectively, with 7 bases between them. The CDR3 loop is CASKAGNTEAFF. The CDR3, as DNA: TGTGCCAGCAAGGCAGGGAACACTGAAGCTTTCTTT.

The chain joins TRBV21-1 to TRBJ2-1; the tabulated D call, TRBD1, remains unverified against the DNA. TRBV21-1 has pseudogene status. The CDR3 contains 16 residues. CDR3 protein: CASSSRQSKSYNEQFF. The CDR3 bases are TGTGCCAGCAGCAGCCGACAGTCTAAGTCCTACAATGAGCAGTTCTTC.

The V call is TRBV27, the J call TRBJ1-6; D may be TRBD1 (5 bases). The germline V and J ends were trimmed by 3 bases and 1 base, with 10 bases remaining between them. Germline CDR1 is MNHEY and CDR2 is SMNVEV (reference sequence). This CDR3 has 16 amino acids. CDR3 sequence: CASSLPTGSYNSPLHF. In DNA form, the CDR3 reads TGTGCCAGCAGTTTGCCCACAGGTTCCTATAATTCACCCCTCCACTTT.

The V call is TRBV12-3 or TRBV12-4, the J call TRBJ2-2; D remains ambiguous. CDR3 length: 13 amino acids. The V end was cut by 6 bases, the J end by 0 bases, with 5 bases between. The CDR3 protein is CASSPSNTGELFF. The CDR3 DNA reads TGTGCCAGCAGCCCGTCGAACACCGGGGAGCTGTTTTTT.

The gene calls are TRBV5-1 and TRBJ2-2; D is perhaps TRBD1 (5 bases). V was clipped by 4 bases and J by 0 bases, with 10 bases between them. The germline gives CDR1 SGHRS, CDR2 YFSETQ. This CDR3 spans 15 amino acids. CDR3 DNA sequence: TGCGCCAGCAGCGGGTCGACAGCGAACACCGGGGAGCTGTTTTTT. Translation: CASSGSTANTGELFF.

The chain uses TRBV5-1 and TRBJ2-7; 9 bases agree with TRBD1. CDR1 is SGHRS, CDR2 YFSETQ, per germline. V shed 4 bases and J 1 base; nucleotides not matched to a gene: 6. The CDR3 runs 15 residues. CDR3 DNA sequence: TGCGCCAGCAGCCCTGCCGGGACAGGGTCCTACGAGCAGTACTTC. This sequence encodes CASSPAGTGSYEQYF.

The chain links TRBV10-1 to TRBJ1-5, with 8 bases aligning to TRBD1. V was clipped by 10 bases and J by 3 bases; unmatched bases: 5. CDR3 length equals 13 residues. The V gene's germline CDR1 is WNHNN and CDR2 SYGVQD (reference sequence). The CDR3 region is CAIPGQDNQPQHF. In DNA, the CDR3 is TGCGCCATCCCGGGACAGGACAATCAGCCCCAGCATTTT.

The V call is TRBV27, the J call TRBJ2-7, with 7 bases that match TRBD1. Germline trimming cut 6 bases from V and 0 bases from J; bases unmatched to any gene: 5. The CDR3 contains 14 residues. Germline loops: CDR1 MNHEY, CDR2 SMNVEV (reference sequence). CDR3 protein: CASRQGQNSYEQYF. Written as DNA, the CDR3 is TGTGCCAGCAGGCAGGGACAGAACTCCTACGAGCAGTACTTC.

This rearrangement joins TRBV7-9 to TRBJ1-5; TRBD1 might be the D (5 bases). CDR3 length: 16 amino acids. V gave up 0 bases and J gave up 0 bases, with 9 bases separating them. Germline loops: CDR1 SEHNR, CDR2 FQNEAQ (reference sequence). DNA for the CDR3: TGTGCCAGCAGCTTAGCAGGGGCCCATAGCAATCAGCCCCAGCATTTT. Its translation: CASSLAGAHSNQPQHF.

This clone was recorded once. V usage is TRBV4-2 and J usage is TRBJ1-3, with D unresolved. V was clipped by 0 bases and J by 3 bases, with 21 bases between them. The V gene's germline CDR1 is LGHNA and CDR2 YNFKEQ. The CDR3 spans 19 residues. Here the CDR3 reads CASSQDRSRSWVDGNTIYF. The CDR3 nucleotides read TGTGCCAGCAGCCAAGATAGGAGTAGAAGCTGGGTGGATGGAAACACCATATATTTT.

V and J are TRBV18 and TRBJ1-3, with a weak D call TRBD1 (5 bases). CDR1 is KGHSH, CDR2 LQKENI, per germline. V lost 3 bases to trimming and J lost 0 bases, with 15 bases between them. This CDR3 has 17 amino acids. The CDR3 bases are TGTGCCAGCTCACCCCGGACAACAGGCGTCTCTGGAAACACCATATATTTT. As protein: CASSPRTTGVSGNTIYF.

The rearrangement links TRBV7-2 to TRBJ1-3, with D possibly matching TRBD1 (6 bases). The length of the CDR3 is 14 residues. Trimming pared 5 bases from V and 3 bases from J, leaving 11 bases between. Germline V gene data show CDR1 as SGHTA and CDR2 as FQGNSA. This CDR3 is CASSPGTSGNTIYF. The CDR3 nucleotides read TGTGCCAGCAGCCCCGGGACAAGTGGAAACACCATATATTTT.

The chain carries TRBV7-8 and TRBJ1-1; D remains unclear. The V end was cut by 5 bases, the J end by 1 base, with 11 bases between. In germline, CDR1 is SGHVS, CDR2 FQNEAQ. The CDR3 has 14 residues. In nucleotides, the CDR3 is TGTGCCAGCAGCGTCCCGGGGTCGAACACTGAAGCTTTCTTT. Translating it yields CASSVPGSNTEAFF.

The chain couples TRBV7-9 to TRBJ1-1; TRBD1 matches at 10 bases. J was trimmed by 3 bases and V by 6 bases; bases with no gene match: 7. This CDR3 is 15 amino acids long. Germline CDR1 and CDR2: SEHNR and FQNEAQ (reference sequence). CDR3 sequence: CASRFGQGGYTEAFF. The CDR3, as DNA: TGTGCCAGCAGATTCGGACAGGGGGGGTACACTGAAGCTTTCTTT. The variable domain in full, completed from reference TRBV7-9 and TRBJ1-1, reads DTGVSQNPRHKITKRGQNVTFRCDPISEHNRLYWYRQTLGQGPEFLTYFQNEAQLEKSRLLSDRFSAERPKGSFSTLEIQRTEQGDSAMYLCASRFGQGGYTEAFFGQGTRLTVV.

In its sample, this clone was seen once. V and J are TRBV18 and TRBJ2-4; D is unclear. The CDR3 has 15 amino acids. Trimming cost V 0 bases and J 0 bases, with 6 bases left between them. Germline CDR1 is KGHSH and CDR2 is LQKENI. CDR3 nucleotide sequence: TGTGCCAGCTCACCACCTTCCCTAGCCAAAAACATTCAGTACTTC. Translation: CASSPPSLAKNIQYF.

This clone was picked up one time. This chain connects TRBV19 to TRBJ1-1; D ambiguous. The CDR3 is 15 residues long. Trimming pared 5 bases from V and 8 bases from J, leaving 21 bases between. Germline V gene data show CDR1 as LNHDA and CDR2 as SQIVND (reference sequence). The CDR3 loop reads CASSADDNTREEAFF. Here the CDR3 DNA reads TGTGCCAGTAGTGCCGACGACAACACCCGGGAGGAAGCTTTCTTT.

The chain combines TRBV18 with TRBJ1-1; no definite D call. Germline CDR1 KGHSH, CDR2 LQKENI. This CDR3 contains 15 residues. Trimming left V 4 bases short and J 3 bases short, with 15 bases between. The CDR3 sequence: CASSLFKGADTEAFF. The CDR3 nucleotides are TGTGCCAGCTCACTCTTTAAGGGAGCGGACACTGAAGCTTTCTTT.

The CDR3 sequence is CASSSGQRPSYEQYF. CDR3 sequence (DNA): TGTGCCAGCAGTTCAGGACAGCGTCCCTCTTACGAGCAGTACTTC. V gene TRBV6-5 combines with J gene TRBJ2-7; D is possibly TRBD1 (6 bases). Germline V gene sequence: CDR1 MNHEY, CDR2 SVGAGI. CDR3 size: 15 residues. V gave up 4 bases and J gave up 4 bases, with 17 bases separating them.

The chain carries TRBV4-3 and TRBJ1-2; 7 bases line up with TRBD1. CDR1 and CDR2 (germline): LGHNA, YSLEER. With 0 bases clipped from V and 6 bases from J, the junction kept 7 bases outside the gene matches. This CDR3 has 15 amino acids. The CDR3 here is CASSQEVRDSDGYTF. The CDR3 DNA reads TGCGCCAGCAGCCAAGAAGTCCGGGACAGTGATGGCTACACCTTC.

The chain recombines TRBV19 with TRBJ2-1; 7 bases fit TRBD2. The CDR3 is made up of 15 amino acids. The J segment lost 1 base and the V segment lost 6 bases, leaving 6 bases of the junction unmatched. CDR1 and CDR2 from the germline V gene are LNHDA and SQIVND (reference sequence). The CDR3 coding sequence is TGTGCCAGTAGGAGAGAGCGGGGATCCTACAATGAGCAGTTCTTC. This codes for CASRRERGSYNEQFF.

The chain links TRBV4-1 to TRBJ2-7; perhaps TRBD2 as D (5 bases). From germline, CDR1 is MGHRA and CDR2 YSYEKL. There are 13 residues in the CDR3. The V end was cut by 4 bases, the J end by 4 bases, with 11 bases between. For the CDR3, the DNA is TGCGCCAGCAGCCTGGACTTAAATTACGAGCAGTACTTC. Protein product: CASSLDLNYEQYF.

The chain joins TRBV28 to TRBJ1-5, with a tentative D call TRBD1 (5 bases). V was pared by 3 bases and J by 3 bases, with 9 bases between. Per germline, CDR1 MDHEN and CDR2 SYDVKM. The CDR3 sequence is 14 residues long. The CDR3 loop reads CASSFQGTNQPQHF. CDR3 DNA: TGTGCCAGCAGTTTTCAGGGTACCAATCAGCCCCAGCATTTT.

The chain couples TRBV4-1 to TRBJ2-7; 7 bases line up with TRBD2. The CDR3 spans 14 residues. Trimming at V came to 0 bases and at J to 5 bases, leaving 4 bases not matched to a gene. Germline CDR1 reads MGHRA; CDR2 reads YSYEKL. The CDR3 sequence: CASSQDTRENEQYF. The CDR3 bases are TGCGCCAGCAGCCAAGATACGCGGGAGAACGAGCAGTACTTC.

CDR3 protein: CASSSQPGGRTGELFF. The CDR3 coding sequence is TGTGCCAGTAGTAGCCAGCCAGGGGGTCGGACCGGGGAGCTGTTTTTT. The rearrangement links TRBV19 to TRBJ2-2; 7 bases match TRBD1. The ends lost 4 bases at V and 5 bases at J; junction bases unmatched: 10. The length of the CDR3 is 16 residues. Germline assignment: CDR1 LNHDA and CDR2 SQIVND (reference sequence).

The chain recombines TRBV5-4 with TRBJ1-4, with TRBD1 matching 7 bases. CDR3 length: 16 residues. The germline V gene has CDR1 SGHNT and CDR2 YYREEE (reference sequence). Trimming removed 4 bases from V and 7 bases from J; junction bases left unmatched: 13. This CDR3 reads CASSKRGQGMSEKLFF. For the CDR3, the DNA is TGTGCCAGCAGCAAAAGGGGGCAGGGGATGAGTGAAAAACTGTTTTTT.

The chain recombines TRBV9 with TRBJ1-2; 8 bases map to TRBD1. The CDR3 is 12 amino acids. In germline, CDR1 is SGDLS, CDR2 YYNGEE. Germline trimming cut 5 bases from V and 8 bases from J; bases unmatched to any gene: 5. The CDR3 reads CASRGQGDGYTF. In nucleotides, the CDR3 is TGTGCCAGCAGAGGACAGGGCGACGGCTACACCTTC.

The J gene is TRBJ2-3, the V gene TRBV6-5, with 11 bases matching TRBD1. The CDR3 covers 15 residues. With V trimmed by 5 bases and J by 7 bases, 8 bases remained unmatched. CDR1 and CDR2 (germline): MNHEY, SVGAGI. The CDR3 DNA reads TGTGCCAGCAGTCCCCCCGGGGACAGGGGGAATACGCAGTATTTT. Its protein is CASSPPGDRGNTQYF.

This chain connects TRBV5-6 to TRBJ1-1, with 7 positions matching TRBD1. J was trimmed by 1 base and V by 3 bases; bases with no gene match: 6. The CDR3 has 15 amino acids. Germline CDR1 reads SGHDT; CDR2 reads YYEEEE. CDR3 region: CASSSGTAGNTEAFF. CDR3 sequence (DNA): TGTGCCAGCAGCTCAGGGACAGCTGGGAACACTGAAGCTTTCTTT.